The 5 T cell receptor beta chains below come from one sample, sequenced in a study of beta chain features in type 1 diabetes. cDNA synthesis used the whole RNA isolate, giving expressed TCRB sequences. Some clones are missing from TCRdb's copy, which holds only in-frame ones; the method was immunoSEQ multiplex PCR. The sample contains under 800,000 clones, roughly a sixth of which appear only once. The sample comprised naive CD4+ T cells from blood. The receptors originated from a man aged 18-30 years in good health.

Only a few counts were recorded for this clone. J is TRBJ1-2 and V is TRBV7-2; D is perhaps TRBD1 (6 bases). Trimming shortened V by 3 bases and J by 5 bases, and 22 bases separated the two germline ends. Germline CDR1 reads SGHTA; CDR2 reads FQGNSA. The CDR3 is 17 residues long. CDR3 nucleotide sequence: TGTGCCAGCAGCTTCACAGGGTCTACTCTCGGCGATTATGGCTACACCTTC. Translated: CASSFTGSTLGDYGYTF.

This clone was picked up a small number of times. The V and J genes are TRBV27 and TRBJ2-3; 10 bases are shared with TRBD1. The CDR3 length is 16 residues. After removal of 5 bases from V and 4 bases from J, the junction contained 9 bases not matched to a gene. The germline V gene has CDR1 MNHEY and CDR2 SMNVEV (reference sequence). In DNA, the CDR3 is TGTGCCAGCAGTCTAAGACAGGGGGCCGGGTCAGATACGCAGTATTTT. Residues: CASSLRQGAGSDTQYF.

As concerns this clone: The junction differs from germline at one of its ends, possibly a read error. J is TRBJ2-2 and V is TRBV7-7, with D unclear. This CDR3 is built from 13 residues. The germline V gene has CDR1 SSHAT and CDR2 FNYEAQ (reference sequence). CDR3 residues: CASRSFGTGELFF. DNA for the CDR3: TGTGCTAGCAGGAGCTTCGGCACCGGGGAGCTGTTTTTT.

This clone was detected a few times. J is TRBJ2-1 and V is TRBV9; TRBD1 matches at 8 bases. The CDR3 sequence is 14 residues long. V dropped 3 bases and J dropped 3; count of bases not matched to a gene: 2. Germline assignment: CDR1 SGDLS and CDR2 YYNGEE. The CDR3 bases are TGTGCCAGCAGCGCCGGACAGGGCTACAATGAGCAGTTCTTC. Its protein is CASSAGQGYNEQFF.

This clone was counted a few times. The chain couples TRBV5-5 to TRBJ2-3; 8 positions match TRBD2. CDR1 is SGHKS, CDR2 YYEKEE, per germline (reference sequence). The CDR3 is 15 amino acids. With 4 bases clipped from V and 6 bases from J, the junction kept 10 bases outside the gene matches. The CDR3 coding sequence is TGTGCCAGCAGCCCGTCAGCGGGAGCCATCGATACGCAGTATTTT. Translated: CASSPSAGAIDTQYF. Looking up the rest from reference TRBV5-5 and TRBJ2-3 gives the full variable domain: DAGVTQSPTHLIKTRGQQVTLRCSPISGHKSVSWYQQVLGQGPQFIFQYYEKEERGRGNFPDRFSARQFPNYSSELNVNALLLGDSALYLCASSPSAGAIDTQYFGPGTRLTVL.